The rows below give T cell receptor beta chains drawn from one sample of a study of blood T cells in healthy people across ages. TCRdb redid the calling of the 5' RACE reads with MiXCR, one entry per CDR3 protein. Of about 1.4 million distinct CDR3 sequences listed, roughly 60% are singletons. The sample consisted of blood. These receptors were taken from a man between 18 and 35 years old in good health. Each CDR3 is given without its conserved first and last residue.

>TRBV6-1|TRBJ2-3
ASSEAQDTRY
>TRBV20-1|TRBJ2-7
SAKTGNGYEQY
>TRBV6-1|TRBJ2-7
ASRLRTGQY
>TRBV20-1|TRBJ2-7
SARGRHTYEQY
>TRBV7-9|TRBJ2-1
ASSSDWGGYNEQF
>TRBV21-1|TRBJ1-1
ASSRGKDVGTEAF
>TRBV3-1|TRBJ1-1
ASSREGGAAF
>TRBV4-2|TRBJ2-5
ASSQEPAGGLETQY
>TRBV29-1|TRBJ2-3
SVADGGFTDTQY
>TRBV7-9|NA
ASSLSGTGWDWNTYEQY
>TRBV5-6|NA
ASSSPKAGLAGLYEQY
>TRBV7-2|TRBJ2-3
ASSATLTSGLTDTQY
>TRBV7-8|TRBJ2-4
ASSFRGTSGTKGDIQY